This TCR beta chain is drawn from a study of blood T cell repertoires in COVID-19. On the study more broadly: The origin of the acute and convalescent COVID-19 samples was the United States, Italy and Spain. The analysed material was cDNA or gDNA that came from T cells, B-cell-depleted T cells, or PBMCs.

Authors' processing steps: The assay estimated nucleated cells by amplifying reference gene primers. TCRdb's table, derived via immunoSEQ multiplex PCR, lists solely in-frame clones and lacks some. V and J calls and clone size are as listed in that table; D and trimming were resolved from the DNA. The data show 250,000 to 300,000 clones, approximately 80% seen once. Sequenced input: peripheral blood. The clonotype originates from a woman between 55 and 75 years old with active or convalescent COVID-19.

CDR3 DNA: TGTGCCATCAGTGAGAGTCAGGGGGCCTACGAGCAGTACTTC. It yields the protein CAISESQGAYEQYF. This chain joins TRBV10-3 and TRBJ2-7; 7 bases line up with TRBD1. Germline-derived CDR1 and CDR2 are ENHRY and SYGVKD. Trimming removed 2 bases from V and 2 bases from J; junction bases left unmatched: 3. This CDR3 has 14 amino acids.